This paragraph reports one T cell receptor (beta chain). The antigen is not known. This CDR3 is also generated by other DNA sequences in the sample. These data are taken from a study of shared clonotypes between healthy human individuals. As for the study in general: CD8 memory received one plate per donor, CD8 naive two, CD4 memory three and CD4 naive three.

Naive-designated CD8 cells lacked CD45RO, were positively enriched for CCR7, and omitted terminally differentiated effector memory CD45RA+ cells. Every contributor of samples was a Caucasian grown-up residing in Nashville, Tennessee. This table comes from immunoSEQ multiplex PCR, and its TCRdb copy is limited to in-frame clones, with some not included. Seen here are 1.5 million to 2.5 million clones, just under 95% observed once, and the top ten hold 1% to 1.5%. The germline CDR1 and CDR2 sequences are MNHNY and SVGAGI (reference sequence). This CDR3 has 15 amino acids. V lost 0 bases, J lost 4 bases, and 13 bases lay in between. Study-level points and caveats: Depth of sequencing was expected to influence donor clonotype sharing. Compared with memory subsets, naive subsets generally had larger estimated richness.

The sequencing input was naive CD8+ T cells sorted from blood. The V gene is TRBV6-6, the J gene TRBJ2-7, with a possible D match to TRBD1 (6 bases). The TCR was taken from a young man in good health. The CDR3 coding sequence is TGTGCCAGCAGTTACTCTAGGACAGATTTGTACGAGCAGTACTTC. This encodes CASSYSRTDLYEQYF.